The clone carrying this T cell receptor beta chain was detected ten times or more. This record comes from a study of T-cell reconstitution after alpha-beta-depleted transplantation in children. V lost 4 bases, J lost 0 bases, and 12 bases lay in between. Germline-derived CDR1 and CDR2 are SQVTM and ANQGSEA. CDR3 length: 14 amino acids. Unique molecular identifiers were used in preparing the TCRbeta library. MiXCR, applied by TCRdb to the PCR reads, yields one record per CDR3 protein. The table lists some 640,000 distinct CDR3 sequences, 15% to 20% of them singletons. This sample comprised PBMCs from the stem cell graft donor, obtained from the stem cell graft. The chain recombines TRBV29-1 with TRBJ1-1; D not resolved. This TCR derives from a human donor who donated a stem cell graft to a child with acute myeloid leukemia. This CDR3 reads CSVVERYMNTEAFF. The CDR3 DNA sequence: TGCAGCGTTGTGGAGAGGTACATGAACACTGAAGCTTTCTTT.